The entry below gives a single T cell receptor (beta chain) sequence along with its context. This entry belongs to a study of identical twins. The V segment lost 5 bases and the J segment 4 bases; nucleotides outside the gene matches: 6. CDR1 and CDR2 (germline): SGHAT, FQNNGV. This CDR3 has 14 residues. Template switching created a universal primer site, and the cDNA included unique molecular identifiers. TCRdb ran MiXCR on the 5' RACE reads and lists one entry per CDR3 protein. This sample has some 790,000 distinct CDR3 sequences, with 15% to 20% found just once. These data were also reused for a study on T cells expressing NK-cell markers. That investigation notes: Repertoires of TCR beta were obtained from T cells sorted as CD3+CD56+NKG2C+, CD3+CD56+NKG2C- and CD3+CD56-NKG2C+. Most of the eight sequenced donors were HCMV-seropositive; one was seronegative.

The chain employs TRBV11-2 and TRBJ1-1; 8 bases align to TRBD1. The sample taken for sequencing was PBMCs. The sequence came from a young woman in good health. The CDR3 bases are TGTGCCAGCAGCCCAGCCACAGGGGGCACTGAAGCTTTCTTT. Amino acid sequence: CASSPATGGTEAFF.